This T cell receptor (beta chain) was recorded in a study of blood T cell repertoires in COVID-19. Across the study: COVID-19 samples, acute and convalescent, were from the United States, Italy and Spain. Sample material is recorded as cDNA or gDNA derived from T cells, B-cell-depleted T cells, or PBMCs.

The authors' processing: Using reference gene primer amplification, nucleated cell counts were estimated. Measured with immunoSEQ multiplex PCR; TCRdb has only the in-frame clones, and not every one. Clone size and the V and J calls come from that table; the DNA yielded D and trimming. This sample carries about 46,000 clones, about 89% of them seen once, and the ten largest clones take about a sixth. From germline, CDR1 is SGHNT and CDR2 YENEEA. The CDR3 extends over 17 amino acids. Losses at the gene ends were 2 bases for V and 5 bases for J; bases not matched to a gene: 5. The J gene is TRBJ2-1, the V gene TRBV11-3; 14 bases agree with TRBD2. The specimen was peripheral blood. The receptor comes from a human donor in a cohort sampled during active COVID-19. For the CDR3, the DNA is TGTGCCAGCAGCTTAAACAGACTAGCGGGGGGGGACAATGAGCAGTTCTTC. Amino acid sequence: CASSLNRLAGGDNEQFF.